What follows describes a single T cell receptor (beta chain). These data come from a study of blood T cell repertoires in COVID-19. Study in general: The samples span acute and convalescent COVID-19 from the United States, Italy and Spain. In each case, the material was cDNA or gDNA derived from T cells, B-cell-depleted T cells, or PBMCs.

Original processing methods: Amplification from reference gene primers served as the basis for estimated nucleated cell counts. TCRdb's table, derived via immunoSEQ multiplex PCR, lists solely in-frame clones and lacks some. The V and J calls and the clone size are those of that table, but D and trimming were determined from the DNA. The sample records 350,000 or so clones, around 87% being singletons. Seattle researchers signed up patients amid active infection and tracked them longitudinally. Germline trimming cut 0 bases from V and 6 bases from J; bases unmatched to any gene: 1. From germline, CDR1 is WNHNN and CDR2 SYGVQD (reference sequence). This CDR3 spans 13 amino acids.

Sequenced sample: peripheral blood. This clonotype originated in a woman aged 25-40 years with COVID-19, enrolled during active disease. The rearrangement joins TRBV10-1 to TRBJ1-1; 7 nucleotides match TRBD1. CDR3 in DNA: TGCGCCAGCAGTGAGTCGGGGACAGCTGAAGCTTTCTTT. Amino acids: CASSESGTAEAFF.